These 4 T cell receptor beta chains were all obtained from the same sample, sequenced in a study of glioma-infiltrating T cells after dendritic cell vaccination. Data came from immunoSEQ multiplex PCR; TCRdb stores just in-frame clones and leaves some out. The sample comprises approximately 3,100 clones, about 75% of which are singletons, and approximately 4.5% rests with the top ten. Sequenced material: tumor tissue, taken before dendritic cell vaccination. These receptors were collected from a human donor with glioblastoma.

The chain joins TRBV7-2 to TRBJ2-2, with TRBD2 matching over 11 bases. This CDR3 has 16 residues. CDR1 and CDR2 (germline): SGHTA, FQGNSA. The ends lost 4 bases at V and 4 bases at J; junction bases unmatched: 5. The CDR3 DNA reads TGTGCCAGCAGCTCGGGACTAGCGGTCCTCACCGGGGAGCTGTTTTTT. It yields the protein CASSSGLAVLTGELFF.

DNA of the CDR3: TGCGCCAGCAGCCTCAGACTAGCGGGGAGCACAGATACGCAGTATTTT. Its protein is CASSLRLAGSTDTQYF. The genes are TRBV5-1 and TRBJ2-3; TRBD2 matches at 11 bases. Germline V gives CDR1 SGHRS, CDR2 YFSETQ. The ends lost 4 bases at V and 0 bases at J; junction bases unmatched: 4. This CDR3 is built from 16 residues.

The chain joins TRBV5-1 to TRBJ1-1; possible D gene TRBD1, 5 bases. V shed 10 bases and J shed 0 bases, with 16 bases lying between them. Per germline, CDR1 SGHRS and CDR2 YFSETQ. The CDR3 length is 14 residues. CDR3 protein: CASTRGRMNTEAFF. The CDR3 nucleotides read TGCGCCTCGACGCGGGGACGGATGAACACTGAAGCTTTCTTT.

Remarks on this clone: Compared with germline, one end of the junction differs, possibly owing to a read error. The same CDR3 can be traced to other DNA sequences in this sample. The chain links TRBV5-4 to TRBJ2-7, with D perhaps matching TRBD1 (6 bases). This CDR3 contains 15 residues. Per germline, CDR1 SGHNT and CDR2 YYREEE (reference sequence). The CDR3 loop reads CASSLVGHGLREQYF. The CDR3 coding sequence is TGCGCCAGCAGCTTGGTGGGACACGGGTTGCGGGAGCAGTACTTC.